This T cell receptor (beta chain) is drawn from a study of cytomegalovirus exposure and HLA in healthy donors. The count of this clone is one. Its antigen is undetermined. This PCR relied on a set of 60 Vbeta primers and 13 Jbeta primers. Sequencing was performed with immunoSEQ multiplex PCR; in TCRdb, only in-frame clones are kept and a portion is missing. This table has some 170,000 clones, just under 80% appearing once. Whole-study findings and limits: Accurate predictions that matched the HLA-A and HLA-B alleles of most subjects were reportedly made from TCR beta sequences. The authors enumerated 164 TCR beta chains as linked to cytomegalovirus.

CDR1 and CDR2 (germline): SGHNT, YYREEE (reference sequence). With 0 bases removed from V and 10 bases from J, the gap between germline ends came to 11 bases. The CDR3 extends over 14 amino acids. The sequence was collected from a man aged 18-30 years in good health and CMV-seropositive. Specimen: PBMCs. V gene TRBV5-4 combines with J gene TRBJ1-6; D is ambiguous. The CDR3 is CASSLVGGVSPLHF. The CDR3 bases are TGTGCCAGCAGCTTGGTAGGCGGGGTGTCACCCCTCCACTTT.